This TCR beta chain was identified during a study of OX40 agonist ivuxolimab in advanced cancers. V lost 10 bases to trimming and J lost 3 bases; unmatched junction nucleotides: 14. The CDR3 runs to 15 residues. From germline, CDR1 is SGHRS and CDR2 YFSETQ. This table comes from immunoSEQ multiplex PCR, and its TCRdb copy is limited to in-frame clones, with some not included. The data contain fewer than 100,000 clones, around 88% of them singletons. This clone was counted a single time. The chain joins TRBV5-1 to TRBJ2-3; TRBD1 matches at 7 bases. The receptor was isolated from an adult with an advanced solid tumor such as melanoma, head and neck, liver or kidney cancer. Material: CD4+ or CD8+ T cells sorted from blood, obtained in a trial of the OX40 agonist ivuxolimab. CDR3 bases: TGCGCCGTAAGGGCAGGCGGACAGGTTACAGATACGCAGTATTTT. Residues: CAVRAGGQVTDTQYF.